The 3 T cell receptor beta chains below come from one sample, sequenced in a study of blood T cells in healthy people across ages. Primers used in a second PCR of about 7 to 12 cycles were a sample-barcoded 5' primer and a J-beta primer mix. TCRdb itself ran the 5' RACE reads through MiXCR, one entry per CDR3 protein. In the table there are around 1,900,000 distinct CDR3 sequences, roughly two fifths of which are singletons. Sequencing input: blood. These receptors were collected from a human donor in good health.

This clonotype was seen a handful of times. The chain couples TRBV6-6 to TRBJ1-2; TRBD1 matches 8 bases. Trimming removed 6 bases from V and 5 bases from J; junction bases left unmatched: 2. Germline assignment: CDR1 MNHNY and CDR2 SVGAGI (reference sequence). The CDR3 length is 12 residues. The CDR3 sequence: CASRGQVYGYTF. In DNA, the CDR3 is TGTGCCAGCAGGGGACAGGTGTATGGCTACACCTTC.

The gene calls are TRBV12-3 or TRBV12-4 and TRBJ2-5; D remains ambiguous. Trimming stripped 3 bases from V and 3 bases from J, with 14 bases between. The CDR3 covers 15 residues. This CDR3 is CASSFATFYKETQYF. Written as DNA, the CDR3 is TGTGCCAGCAGTTTTGCGACTTTTTACAAAGAGACCCAGTACTTC.

This clonotype has ten or more counts. The rearrangement uses TRBV29-1 and TRBJ2-3; TRBD1 might be the D (6 bases). With 7 bases removed from V and 3 bases from J, the gap between germline ends came to 8 bases. CDR3 size: 11 residues. CDR1 and CDR2 from the germline V gene are SQVTM and ANQGSEA. The CDR3 coding sequence is TGCAGCGAGGGGGAGACAGATACGCAGTATTTT. The encoded protein is CSEGETDTQYF.